The clone carrying this TCR beta chain has a handful of counts. Its antigen remains unidentified. This entry belongs to a study of beta chain features in type 1 diabetes. Germline trimming cut 4 bases from V and 5 bases from J; bases unmatched to any gene: 12. Germline V CDR1 and CDR2: SGHRS, YFSETQ. The CDR3 loop spans 16 amino acids. Study observations and caveats: The naive, central memory and Treg TCRB repertoires looked more alike in patients than they did in healthy donors. When Type 1 diabetes patients were examined, their TCRB CDR3s proved moderately but significantly shorter in all four CD4+ subsets.

Expressed TCRB transcripts were sequenced, since all the RNA that had been isolated was reverse transcribed. The repertoire was sequenced with immunoSEQ multiplex PCR; TCRdb's copy has only in-frame clones and lacks some. The table records roughly 180,000 clones, roughly 8% of them present only once. The chain links TRBV5-1 to TRBJ1-1; 9 nucleotides line up with TRBD1. This clonotype was obtained from a young man with type 1 diabetes. The sequenced sample consisted of central memory CD4+ T cells from blood. The CDR3 region is CASSLRGQGGGTEAFF. The CDR3 DNA reads TGCGCCAGCAGCCTCCGGGGACAGGGTGGGGGAACTGAAGCTTTCTTT. The full variable domain, with the rest looked up from reference TRBV5-1 and TRBJ1-1, is KAGVTQTPRYLIKTRGQQVTLSCSPISGHRSVSWYQQTPGQGLQFLFEYFSETQRNKGNFPGRFSGRQFSNSRSEMNVSTLELGDSALYLCASSLRGQGGGTEAFFGQGTRLTVV.